This TCR beta chain was sequenced in a study of cytomegalovirus exposure and HLA in healthy donors (dated by TCRdb to 2016 to 2017). Turning to the overall study: An earlier analysis of a few hundred of the donors reported 276 Gb of sequence data and 117 million unique TCR beta sequences obtained from roughly 180 million T cells. The T cell repertoires of several hundred subjects were profiled by immunosequencing and related to cytomegalovirus serostatus. An earlier analysis of several hundred of the donors used high-throughput TCR beta sequencing to judge whether each TCR beta V gene segment behaved as functional or pseudogenic. The number of donors typed differed by locus, with about 629-630 for A, B, C, DRB1 and DQB1, approximately 500 for DQA1, approximately 580 for DPA1, and some 440 for DPB1. The aim of the study was to test whether cataloging public T cell receptors could identify signatures of past pathogen exposure. On average, around 230,000 unique TCR beta nucleotide sequences were sequenced per donor among more than 350 genotyped donors of the cohort, with approximately 18% of those sequences being non-productive. Besides the first cohort of under 700 subjects, a separate validation cohort made up of 95 to 150 different subjects was used. In a later genetic analysis, genome-wide SNP genotypes for about 55% of the 666 donors were used, and that subset was treated as a discovery cohort. Both class I and class II loci were covered by HLA typing, at four-digit resolution. All discovery cohort repertoires had been generated on a single sequencing platform. Of the roughly 410 genotyped donors, over 80% were placed in the genetic ancestry cluster associated with self-reported Caucasian donors. High-throughput TCR immunosequencing, statistical association of individual TCRs with disease status, and machine learning were combined to predict cytomegalovirus infection status. An early release that covered fewer than 750 HLA-typed donors contained approximately 300 gigabases of sequencing data and roughly 84 million unique TCR sequences. Donor age, sex, ethnicity and CMV serostatus were compiled together with the repertoire data. Because of strong linkage in the cohort, roughly five DR-DQ haplotypes were treated as single units for association and clustering. A later analysis re-analyzed previously published TCR beta repertoires from about 730 donors and added high-resolution HLA genotyping to study TCR occurrence patterns. Rather than drawing on any new phenotypic data, the later analysis identified candidate immune exposures from TCR beta sequences and the way those sequences occurred across donors.

In total, approximately 690 healthy bone marrow donors made up the cohort. All cohort members were sampled while nominally healthy, although unrecorded immune exposures were likely present. The donor tested CMV seronegative and was one of the 352 seronegative cohort members. A peripheral blood sample was collected from each donor, and TCR beta sequencing was performed on peripheral blood mononuclear cells. Genomic DNA extraction from the blood cell samples was performed with the Qiagen DNeasy Blood Extraction Kit. As for this clone: The target of this receptor is not known. One base away there is no much larger clone; base qualities are not given.

In the germline V gene, CDR1 corresponds to SGHTA and CDR2 to FQGTGA. The junction carries 4 bases between V and J, which are trimmed by 3 bases and 4 bases respectively. Including cysteine and phenylalanine, the CDR3 has 11 amino acids. Only the CDR3 region is kept as DNA, spanning 33 bases read in frame from base 1. The library was prepared using the immunoSEQ multiplex PCR assay. For the multiplex PCR, a mixture combining 60 forward primers for TCR Vbeta segments and 13 reverse primers for TCR Jbeta segments was used. Amplification of the CDR3 region of rearranged TCR beta genes was performed with a multiplex PCR assay on genomic DNA. The Illumina HiSeq System was used to sequence the amplified TCR beta libraries as 87-base-pair reads. The original pipeline was this. In a later analysis, around 80 million unique TCR beta chains were counted across the roughly 670 repertoires, and roughly 11 million of these chains were shared by at least two donors. Raw reads were error-corrected and collapsed into unique sequences with a nearest-neighbor algorithm that merged closely related sequences to remove PCR and sequencing errors. CDR3 sequences were aligned to IMGT reference sequences to assign V, D and J gene segments. Each retained sequence needed at least a six-nucleotide match to both a V gene segment and a J gene segment. A rearrangement counted as productive if the CDR3 had no stop codons and remained in frame with V and J, and every other rearrangement counted as non-productive. Following IMGT convention, CDR3 was defined as the stretch from the second conserved V-encoded cysteine up to the conserved J-encoded phenylalanine. The earlier analysis of some 600 of the donors excluded sequences that lacked an unambiguous match to a single V gene segment. In an earlier analysis of around 590 of the donors, a V segment was called functional when productive rearrangements were above 56.7%, and segregating when the standard deviation between donors exceeded 5%. A statistical classification framework was developed to diagnose cytomegalovirus status using the catalog of TCR beta chain sequences. V and J gene assignment, in a later analysis, came from comparing TCR nucleotide sequences with IMGT/GENE-DB human TR gene sequences. In a later analysis, CDR3 sequences and most-parsimonious VDJ recombination scenarios were assigned using the TCRdist pipeline. In a later analysis, each TCR beta chain was defined by its CDR3 amino acid sequence together with its V-gene family, and reads lacking a unique V-gene family were excluded. To address suspected cross-contamination and a sequencing artifact, a later analysis removed 450 to 700 highly shared, low-generation-probability nucleotide sequences. For each public chain, a later analysis derived a clonal expansion index from normalized ranks of inferred template counts within each repertoire. A later analysis computed generation probabilities with a VDJ recombination model fitted to out-of-frame rearrangements, and checked the results against IGoR. A later analysis scored TCR-TCR, TCR-HLA and TCR-CMV co-occurrence with hypergeometric tests, applying a repertoire-size bias correction to TCR pairs. A later analysis estimated false discovery rates by permuting HLA or CMV assignments 20 times. In a later analysis, co-occurring TCRs were grouped using DBSCAN, with TCRdist sequence similarity added in when clustering inside HLA-allele-positive subsets. For co-occurrence clustering, repertoires with fewer than 30,000 or more than 120,000 public chains were excluded, along with 5 or 6 repertoires with anomalous nucleotide sharing. TCRdb holds this immuneACCESS table with in-frame rearrangements only. Some clones are missing; in checked studies, unresolved V genes explain under half, and the rest has no known cause. V, J and clone size derive from that table, while D and trimming were established from the DNA sequence. The sample yields roughly 160,000 clones; over 70% were counted once. The top ten clones comprise around 4.3% of the sample.

On the study overall, not on this receptor specifically: In a later genetic analysis, a missense DCLRE1C variant was associated with V-gene and J-gene trimming of TCR beta chains, and the association was replicated in an independent cohort. A later analysis found that HLA-associated TCR beta chains were more clonally expanded and had lower generation probabilities than equally common non-associated chains. Because the 87-base-pair reads could not distinguish some IMGT-functional V segments, including TRBV6-2 and TRBV6-3, those segments were excluded. It was suggested by the authors that the approach could potentially be generalized to other disease states and immunological phenotypes. The cohort was sequenced for TCR beta chains only, and without alpha or paired-chain data the features that could be detected were limited. According to a later analysis, most CMV-associated TCR beta chains appeared to be HLA-restricted, and the HLA associations seemed to be driven largely by CMV exposure. When HLA alleles, especially DR and DQ, strongly co-occurred, attributing TCR associations to individual alleles was difficult. Compared with the roughly 670-donor mean, donors in an Asian-associated ancestry cluster had fewer N-insertions in productive TCRs, according to a later genetic analysis. In an earlier analysis of approximately 590 of the donors, most TCR beta V segments appeared in productive rearrangements about 90% or about 30% of the time, broadly matching IMGT annotations. A further reported finding was that TCR beta sequences accurately predicted the HLA-A and HLA-B alleles for most subjects in the first cohort. In a later analysis, the rate of TCR association differed among HLA loci, with DRB1 alleles having the most associated TCRs and HLA-C alleles having the fewest. A cluster of highly shared sequence variants was judged likely to be a technical artifact of the sequencing pipeline. Because HLA typing was missing for some donors at each locus, association tests included only the typed subset. The classifier was reported to diagnose cytomegalovirus status with high specificity and sensitivity in both the original cohort and the validation cohort. Correlated functional status among segregating V segments might reflect linkage disequilibrium, but an unknown experimental factor could not be ruled out. Because counts were too low, roughly 17 rarely observed V segments, including chromosome 9 orphons, were left out of the earlier analysis of a few hundred of the donors. The only immune exposure information available for the cohort was CMV serostatus. Most TCR sequences were observed very rarely across donors, whereas some public TCRs were present in many individuals. In a later analysis, several top co-occurrence clusters were reported to appear linked to parvovirus B19, influenza, CMV and Epstein-Barr virus. Specific HLA alleles were associated with about 17,000 TCR beta sequences at a false discovery rate of 0.05 in a later analysis. Presence/absence analyses assumed roughly uniform sequencing depth across donors, an assumption that may not hold. In vitro tests confirmed that three of the cytomegalovirus-associated TCR beta chains recognize cytomegalovirus antigens. A total of roughly 160 TCR beta chains were listed by the study as associated with cytomegalovirus.

The clonotype comes from a man aged 25-45 years in good health and CMV-seronegative. The rearrangement combines TRBV7-3 with TRBJ2-7; the D gene remains uncertain. Sequencing used PBMCs. The DNA sequence follows: TGTGCCAGCAGCTTTCGGTACGAGCAGTACTTC. It is translated as CASSFRYEQYF. When the CDR3 is completed using the reference TRBV7-3 and TRBJ2-7 genes on either side, the full variable domain is GAGVSQTPSNKVTEKGKYVELRCDPISGHTALYWYRQSLGQGPEFLIYFQGTGAADDSGLPNDRFFAVRPEGSVSTLKIQRTERGDSAVYLCASSFRYEQYFGPGTRLTVT.